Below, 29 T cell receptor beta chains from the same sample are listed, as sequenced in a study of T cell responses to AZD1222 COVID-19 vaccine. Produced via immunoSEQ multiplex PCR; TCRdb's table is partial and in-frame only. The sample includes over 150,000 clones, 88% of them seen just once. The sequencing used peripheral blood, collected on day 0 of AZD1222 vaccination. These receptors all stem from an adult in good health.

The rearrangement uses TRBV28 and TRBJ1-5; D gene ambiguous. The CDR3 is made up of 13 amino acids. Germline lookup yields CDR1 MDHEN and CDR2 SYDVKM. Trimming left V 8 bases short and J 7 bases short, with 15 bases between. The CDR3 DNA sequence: TGTGCCAGCTCGGACCGGTCGAGACAGCCCCAGCATTTT. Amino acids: CASSDRSRQPQHF.

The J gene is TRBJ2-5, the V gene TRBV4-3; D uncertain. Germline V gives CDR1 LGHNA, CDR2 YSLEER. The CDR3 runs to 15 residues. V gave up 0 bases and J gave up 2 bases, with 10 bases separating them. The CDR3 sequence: CASSQDAVIQETQYF. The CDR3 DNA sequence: TGCGCCAGCAGCCAAGATGCGGTGATACAAGAGACCCAGTACTTC.

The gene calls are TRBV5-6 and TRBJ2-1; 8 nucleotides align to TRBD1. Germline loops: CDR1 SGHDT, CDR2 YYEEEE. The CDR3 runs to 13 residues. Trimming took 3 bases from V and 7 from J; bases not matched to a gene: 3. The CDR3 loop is CASSSDRVNEQFF. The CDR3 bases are TGTGCCAGCAGCTCGGACAGGGTAAATGAGCAGTTCTTC.

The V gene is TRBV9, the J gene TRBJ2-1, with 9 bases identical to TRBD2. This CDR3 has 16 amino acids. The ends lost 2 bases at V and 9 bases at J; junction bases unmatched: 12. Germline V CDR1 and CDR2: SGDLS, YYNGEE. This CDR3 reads CASSVYAGGHPVEQFF. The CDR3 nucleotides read TGTGCCAGCAGCGTCTATGCGGGGGGGCACCCCGTTGAGCAGTTCTTC.

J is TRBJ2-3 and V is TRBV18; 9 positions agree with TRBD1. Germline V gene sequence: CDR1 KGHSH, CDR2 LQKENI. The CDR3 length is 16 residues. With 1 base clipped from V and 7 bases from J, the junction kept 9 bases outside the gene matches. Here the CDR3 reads CASSPRGTGGAYTQYF. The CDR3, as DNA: TGTGCCAGCTCACCACGGGGCACAGGGGGCGCATATACGCAGTATTTT. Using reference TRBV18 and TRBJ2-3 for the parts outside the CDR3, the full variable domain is NAGVMQNPRHLVRRRGQEARLRCSPMKGHSHVYWYRQLPEEGLKFMVYLQKENIIDESGMPKERFSAEFPKEGPSILRIQQVVRGDSAAYFCASSPRGTGGAYTQYFGPGTRLTVL.

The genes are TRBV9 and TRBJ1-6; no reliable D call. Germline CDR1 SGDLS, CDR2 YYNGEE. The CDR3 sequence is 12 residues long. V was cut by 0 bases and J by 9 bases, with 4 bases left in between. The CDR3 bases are TGTGCCAGCAGCGTAGCTGGTTCACCCCTCCACTTT. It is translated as CASSVAGSPLHF.

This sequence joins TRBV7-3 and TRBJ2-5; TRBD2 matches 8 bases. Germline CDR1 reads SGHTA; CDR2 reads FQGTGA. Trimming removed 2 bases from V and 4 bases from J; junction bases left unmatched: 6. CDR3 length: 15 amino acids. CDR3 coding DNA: TGTGCCAGCAGCTTAGGCGGGGGGAATGGAGAGACCCAGTACTTC. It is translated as CASSLGGGNGETQYF.

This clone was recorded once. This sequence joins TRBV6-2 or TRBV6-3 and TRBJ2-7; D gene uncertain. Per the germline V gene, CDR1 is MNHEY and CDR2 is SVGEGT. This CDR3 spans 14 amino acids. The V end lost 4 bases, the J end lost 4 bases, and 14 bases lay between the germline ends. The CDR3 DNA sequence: TGTGCCAGCAGTTCCCCTCTTTCGAGGTACGAGCAGTACTTC. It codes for CASSSPLSRYEQYF.

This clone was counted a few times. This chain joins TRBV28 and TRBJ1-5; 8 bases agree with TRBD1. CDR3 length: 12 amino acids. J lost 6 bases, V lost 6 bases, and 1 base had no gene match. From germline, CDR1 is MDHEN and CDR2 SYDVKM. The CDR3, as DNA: TGTGCCAGCAGCCAGGGGGCTCAGCCCCAGCATTTT. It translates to CASSQGAQPQHF.

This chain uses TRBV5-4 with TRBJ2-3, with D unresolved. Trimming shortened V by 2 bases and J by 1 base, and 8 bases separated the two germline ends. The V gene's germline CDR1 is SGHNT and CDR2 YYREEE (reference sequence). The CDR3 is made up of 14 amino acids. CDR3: CASSLGGGTDTQYF. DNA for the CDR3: TGTGCCAGCAGCTTAGGTGGAGGCACAGATACGCAGTATTTT.

CDR3: CASSSRQGGGYTF. The CDR3 coding sequence is TGTGCCAGCAGTTCCCGACAGGGGGGTGGCTACACCTTC. The chain is built from TRBV6-5 and TRBJ1-2; 9 bases fit TRBD1. The CDR3 length is 13 residues. With 4 bases clipped from V and 7 bases from J, the junction kept 4 bases outside the gene matches. Germline V gene lookup returns CDR1 MNHEY and CDR2 SVGAGI.

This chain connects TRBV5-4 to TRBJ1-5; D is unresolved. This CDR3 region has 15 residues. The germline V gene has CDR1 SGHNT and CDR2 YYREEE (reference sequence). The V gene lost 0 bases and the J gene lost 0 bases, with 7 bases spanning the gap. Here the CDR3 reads CASSLGTDSNQPQHF. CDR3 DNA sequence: TGTGCCAGCAGCTTGGGGACGGATAGCAATCAGCCCCAGCATTTT.

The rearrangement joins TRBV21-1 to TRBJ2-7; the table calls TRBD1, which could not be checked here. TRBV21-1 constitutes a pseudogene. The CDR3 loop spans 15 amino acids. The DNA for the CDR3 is TGTGCCAGCAGCCCCGGGACATCCCTCCCCTACGAGCAGTACTTC. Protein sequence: CASSPGTSLPYEQYF.

This CDR3 is CASSPGEVVDTEAFF. The CDR3 coding sequence is TGTGCCAGCTCACCAGGGGAAGTAGTTGACACTGAAGCTTTCTTT. The chain carries TRBV18 and TRBJ1-1; no definite D call. Germline values: CDR1 KGHSH, CDR2 LQKENI. V was pared by 2 bases and J by 3 bases, with 13 bases between. There are 15 residues in the CDR3.

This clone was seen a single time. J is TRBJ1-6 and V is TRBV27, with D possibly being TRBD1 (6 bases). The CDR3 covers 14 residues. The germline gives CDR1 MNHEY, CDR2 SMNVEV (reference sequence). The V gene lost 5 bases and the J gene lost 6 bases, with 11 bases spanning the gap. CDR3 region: CASSQRQVNSPLHF. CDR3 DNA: TGTGCCAGCAGTCAGAGACAGGTTAATTCACCCCTCCACTTT.

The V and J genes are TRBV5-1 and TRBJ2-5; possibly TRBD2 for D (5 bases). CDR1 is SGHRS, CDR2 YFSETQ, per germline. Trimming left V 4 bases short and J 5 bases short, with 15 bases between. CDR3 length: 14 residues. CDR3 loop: CASSTTDSEETQYF. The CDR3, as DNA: TGCGCCAGCAGCACCACGGACTCTGAGGAGACCCAGTACTTC.

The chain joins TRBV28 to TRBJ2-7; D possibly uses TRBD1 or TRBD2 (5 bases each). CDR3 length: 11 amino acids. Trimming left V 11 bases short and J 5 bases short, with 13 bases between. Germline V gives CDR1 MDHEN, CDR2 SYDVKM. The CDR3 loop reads CASRGENEQYF. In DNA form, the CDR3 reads TGTGCCTCAAGAGGGGAAAACGAGCAGTACTTC.

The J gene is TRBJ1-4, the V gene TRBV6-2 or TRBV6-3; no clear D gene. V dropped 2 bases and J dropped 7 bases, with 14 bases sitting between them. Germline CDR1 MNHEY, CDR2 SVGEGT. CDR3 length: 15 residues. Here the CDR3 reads CASSYQVRRGEKLFF. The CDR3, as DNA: TGTGCCAGCAGTTACCAGGTGCGACGGGGTGAAAAACTGTTTTTT.

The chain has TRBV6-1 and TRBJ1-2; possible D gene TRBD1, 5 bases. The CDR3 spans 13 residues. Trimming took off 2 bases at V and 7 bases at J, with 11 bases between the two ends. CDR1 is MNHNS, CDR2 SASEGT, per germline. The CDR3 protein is CASSEFGGGGYTF. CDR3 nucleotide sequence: TGTGCCAGCAGTGAATTTGGGGGGGGTGGCTACACCTTC.

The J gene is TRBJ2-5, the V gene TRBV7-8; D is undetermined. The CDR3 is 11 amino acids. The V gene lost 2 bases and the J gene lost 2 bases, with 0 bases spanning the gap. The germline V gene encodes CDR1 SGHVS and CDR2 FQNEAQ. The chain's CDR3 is CASSLQETQYF. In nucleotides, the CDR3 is TGTGCCAGCAGCTTACAAGAGACCCAGTACTTC.

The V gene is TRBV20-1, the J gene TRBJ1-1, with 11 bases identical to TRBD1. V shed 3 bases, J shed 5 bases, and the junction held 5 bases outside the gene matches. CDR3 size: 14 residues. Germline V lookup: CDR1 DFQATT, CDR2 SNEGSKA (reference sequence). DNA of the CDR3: TGCAGTGCTAGTTACGGACAGGGGGCAACTGAAGCTTTCTTT. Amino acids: CSASYGQGATEAFF.

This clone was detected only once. The CDR3 DNA follows: TGTGCCAGCAGCCGGACAACCGGGACACTGGGGACAGATACGCAGTATTTT. This translates into CASSRTTGTLGTDTQYF. This chain connects TRBV3-1 (or the pseudogene TRBV3-2) to TRBJ2-3; perhaps TRBD1 as D (6 bases). The ends were cut back, 4 bases at V and 3 bases at J, with 20 bases in the middle. This CDR3 comprises 17 residues. Germline CDR1 and CDR2: LGHDT and YNNKEL (reference sequence).

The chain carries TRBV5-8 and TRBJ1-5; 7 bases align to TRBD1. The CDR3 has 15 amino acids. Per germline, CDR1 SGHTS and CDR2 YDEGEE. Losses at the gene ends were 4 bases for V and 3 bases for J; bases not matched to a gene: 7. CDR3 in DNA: TGTGCCAGCAGCCCCGGGACAGAACACAATCAGCCCCAGCATTTT. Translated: CASSPGTEHNQPQHF.

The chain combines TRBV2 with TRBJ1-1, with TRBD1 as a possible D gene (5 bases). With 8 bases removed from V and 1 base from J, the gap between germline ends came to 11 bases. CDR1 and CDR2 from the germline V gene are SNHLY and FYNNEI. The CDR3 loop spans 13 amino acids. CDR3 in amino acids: CASEGGTNTEAFF. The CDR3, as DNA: TGTGCCAGCGAAGGAGGGACGAACACTGAAGCTTTCTTT.

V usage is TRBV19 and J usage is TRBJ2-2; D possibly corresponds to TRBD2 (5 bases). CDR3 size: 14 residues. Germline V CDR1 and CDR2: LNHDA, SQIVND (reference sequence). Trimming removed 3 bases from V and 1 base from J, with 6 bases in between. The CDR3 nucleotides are TGTGCCAGTAGTATTACTAGGAACACCGGGGAGCTGTTTTTT. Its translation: CASSITRNTGELFF.

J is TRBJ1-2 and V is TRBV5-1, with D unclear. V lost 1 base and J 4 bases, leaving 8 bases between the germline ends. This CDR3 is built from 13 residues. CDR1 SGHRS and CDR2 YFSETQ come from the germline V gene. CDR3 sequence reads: CASSLWVGYGYTF. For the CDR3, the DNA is TGCGCCAGCAGCTTGTGGGTCGGCTATGGCTACACCTTC.

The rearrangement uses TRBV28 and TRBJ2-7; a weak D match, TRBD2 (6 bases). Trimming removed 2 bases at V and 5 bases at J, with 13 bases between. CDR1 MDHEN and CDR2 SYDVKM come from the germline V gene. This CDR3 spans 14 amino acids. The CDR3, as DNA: TGTGCCAGCAGTTTAGCGGGGCTGGTCCACGAGCAGTACTTC. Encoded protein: CASSLAGLVHEQYF.

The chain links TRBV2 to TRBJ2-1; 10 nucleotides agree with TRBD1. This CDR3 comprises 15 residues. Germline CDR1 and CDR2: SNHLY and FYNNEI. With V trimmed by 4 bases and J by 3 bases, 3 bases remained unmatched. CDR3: CASSGTGGHYNEQFF. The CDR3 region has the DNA TGTGCCAGCAGTGGGACAGGGGGGCACTACAATGAGCAGTTCTTC.

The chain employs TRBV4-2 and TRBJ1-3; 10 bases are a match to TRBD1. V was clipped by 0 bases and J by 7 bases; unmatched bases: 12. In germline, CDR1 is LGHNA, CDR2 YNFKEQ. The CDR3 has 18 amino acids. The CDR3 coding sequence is TGTGCCAGCAGCCAAGACTGGGGACAGGGGAGAGGTCGGAACACCATATATTTT. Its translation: CASSQDWGQGRGRNTIYF.